Given below is one T cell receptor (beta chain) in context. Germline V gene data show CDR1 as DFQATT and CDR2 as SNEGSKA (reference sequence). The V gene lost 6 bases and the J gene lost 3 bases, with 11 bases spanning the gap. CDR3 length: 12 residues. This sample was taken from a study of early T cells in non-severe SARS-CoV-2 infection. In the study overall: The study sequenced bulk RNA from unsorted whole blood, with chains unpaired.

MiXCR was run by TCRdb on the 5' RACE reads, yielding one entry per CDR3 protein. The sample lists 55,000 to 75,000 distinct CDR3 sequences, under 13% seen once, with about 6.4% in the top ten. The genes are TRBV20-1 and TRBJ2-5, with TRBD1 as a possible D gene (6 bases). This receptor was taken from an adult who was a healthcare worker with PCR-confirmed SARS-CoV-2 infection or an uninfected control (not recorded which). Sequencing was done on a sample of whole blood. The CDR3, as DNA: TGCAGTGCGATAGGACAGAAAGAGACCCAGTACTTC. It yields the protein CSAIGQKETQYF.